A single sample gave rise to the 14 T cell receptor beta chains below, sequenced in a study of shared clonotypes between healthy human individuals. Assay used: immunoSEQ multiplex PCR; TCRdb lists only in-frame clones, some missing. This sample has a few hundred thousand clones, with 75% to 80% found just once. The source material was PBMCs. These receptor sequences come from a woman aged 40 to 50 in good health. Some clones in this sample may be carry-over from other donors' samples.

This chain links TRBV18 with TRBJ2-7; no clear D. The CDR3 runs to 18 residues. Germline CDR1 is KGHSH and CDR2 is LQKENI. Deletions cut 2 bases from V and 1 base from J, with 21 bases between. The chain's CDR3 is CASSPGVNSIVPSYEQYF. The DNA for the CDR3 is TGTGCCAGCTCACCAGGGGTCAACAGCATTGTACCGTCCTACGAGCAGTACTTC.

This clone is a singleton in its sample. The chain links TRBV28 to TRBJ2-1; D gene uncertain. Trimming shortened V by 8 bases and J by 8 bases, and 22 bases separated the two germline ends. CDR1 and CDR2 (germline): MDHEN, SYDVKM. CDR3 length: 15 residues. CDR3 nucleotide sequence: TGTGCCAGCGCAAAGCCCGTGGTAAGAGTCTATGAGCAGTTCTTC. Translating gives CASAKPVVRVYEQFF. Drawing the rest from reference TRBV28 and TRBJ2-1, the complete variable domain is DVKVTQSSRYLVKRTGEKVFLECVQDMDHENMFWYRQDPGLGLRLIYFSYDVKMKEKGDIPEGYSVSREKKERFSLILESASTNQTSMYLCASAKPVVRVYEQFFGPGTRLTVL.

This sequence joins TRBV28 and TRBJ1-6; D is possibly TRBD1 (6 bases). This CDR3 contains 13 residues. Germline CDR1 is MDHEN and CDR2 is SYDVKM. V lost 7 bases to trimming and J lost 10 bases, with 14 bases between them. The CDR3 sequence is CASMRGAGSPLHF. The CDR3 DNA reads TGTGCCAGCATGCGGGGGGCTGGGTCACCCCTCCACTTT.

The chain is built from TRBV2 and TRBJ2-5, with 8 nucleotides matching TRBD2. J lost 2 bases, V lost 6 bases, and 8 bases had no gene match. The germline CDR1 and CDR2 sequences are SNHLY and FYNNEI. This CDR3 is built from 15 residues. The CDR3 DNA sequence: TGTGCCAGCAGGGAGGCTAGCGGGCCGCAAGAGACCCAGTACTTC. Protein: CASREASGPQETQYF.

The chain has TRBV18 and TRBJ2-1; TRBD2 matches 13 bases. CDR3 size: 19 residues. Germline V gives CDR1 KGHSH, CDR2 LQKENI. V was pared by 3 bases and J by 9 bases, with 17 bases of the junction left unmatched. CDR3 protein: CASSPFGLAGVGVGGEQFF. The CDR3 nucleotides are TGTGCCAGCTCACCCTTTGGACTAGCGGGAGTAGGGGTTGGTGGTGAGCAGTTCTTC.

This clone has more than one count but fewer than ten. V and J are TRBV5-3 and TRBJ2-5; D not certain. Being an ORF, TRBV5-3 has a function that is uncertain. The CDR3 is 13 residues long. The ends were cut back, 4 bases at V and 5 bases at J, with 12 bases in the middle. CDR3 sequence: CARSHQRDETQYF. CDR3 nucleotides: TGTGCCAGAAGCCACCAAAGGGATGAGACCCAGTACTTC.

Worth noting for this clone: One end of the junction is discordant with germline, which a read error may explain. The CDR3 is CASSPIQTETQYF. Here the CDR3 DNA reads TGCGCCAGCAGCCCGATACAGACAGAGACCCAGTACTTC. This chain joins TRBV5-8 and TRBJ2-5; D gene uncertain. In germline, CDR1 is SGHTS, CDR2 YDEGEE. The CDR3 spans 13 residues.

The genes are TRBV5-5 and TRBJ2-7; 9 positions match TRBD1. The ends lost 4 bases at V and 11 bases at J; junction bases unmatched: 7. The CDR3 runs to 12 residues. CDR1 and CDR2 (germline): SGHKS, YYEKEE (reference sequence). The CDR3, as DNA: TGTGCCAGCAGCCCGGACAGGGGTTCCGAGTACTTC. Amino acid sequence: CASSPDRGSEYF.

This chain uses TRBV2 with TRBJ2-7; TRBD1 agrees at 8 bases. There are 16 residues in the CDR3. Trimming removed 2 bases from V and 0 bases from J; junction bases left unmatched: 6. Germline V gives CDR1 SNHLY, CDR2 FYNNEI. DNA of the CDR3: TGTGCCAGCAGTGAATTCGGACAGGGCCTCTCCTACGAGCAGTACTTC. Amino acid sequence: CASSEFGQGLSYEQYF.

Note on this clone: A much bigger clone sits one base away, suggesting this may be a read error. This chain uses TRBV5-1 with TRBJ2-5, with 8 bases aligning to TRBD1. The better agreement between TRBJ2-7 and the DNA end casts doubt on the J call. Germline assignment: CDR1 SGHRS and CDR2 YFSETQ. The CDR3 is made up of 14 amino acids. CDR3 nucleotide sequence: TGCGCCAGCAGCTGGGGCAGGGGGCTCACCGAGCAGTACTTC. This gives the protein CASSWGRGLTEQYF.

This clone was seen just once. This chain uses TRBV28 with TRBJ2-2; 7 bases agree with TRBD1. Germline V CDR1 and CDR2: MDHEN, SYDVKM. This CDR3 has 14 amino acids. The trim removed 6 bases at V and 4 bases at J, leaving 5 bases unmatched. CDR3 protein: CASRPGQVTGELFF. CDR3 sequence (DNA): TGTGCCAGCAGGCCCGGACAGGTCACCGGGGAGCTGTTTTTT.

The rearrangement links TRBV15 to TRBJ2-3; tentative D call: TRBD2 (6 bases). V lost 3 bases and J lost 6, with 13 bases in between. Germline CDR1 LNHNV, CDR2 YYDKDF (reference sequence). The CDR3 has 14 amino acids. The CDR3 region has the DNA TGTGCCACCAGCAGGCCAGGACGGGGGGATACGCAGTATTTT. This sequence encodes CATSRPGRGDTQYF.

The chain has TRBV6-5 and TRBJ2-7, with TRBD1 matching over 7 bases. The germline CDR1 and CDR2 sequences are MNHEY and SVGAGI. Trimming at V came to 6 bases and at J to 7 bases, leaving 15 bases not matched to a gene. The CDR3 sequence is 15 residues long. The CDR3, as DNA: TGTGCCAGCAGGGATACGACAGGGCCCAAACGGGAGCAGTACTTC. Its protein product is CASRDTTGPKREQYF.

Comments on this clone: This specimen includes other DNA sequences encoding the same CDR3. The chain couples TRBV7-2 to TRBJ1-1; D unresolved. V lost 6 bases to trimming and J lost 4 bases, with 15 bases between them. The CDR3 consists of 14 residues. Germline V gene data show CDR1 as SGHTA and CDR2 as FQGNSA. The CDR3 is CASSSPLRATEAFF. The CDR3 coding sequence is TGTGCCAGCAGTTCCCCTCTGAGGGCCACTGAAGCTTTCTTT.